This T cell receptor (beta chain) was documented in a study of T cells in Graves' hyperthyroidism and ophthalmopathy. Whole-study context: It was at initial diagnosis, before any treatment, that peripheral blood was collected. Study-level findings and limits: Blood also showed most of the thyroid clonotypes that were expanded above 0.001.

There were TCR beta CDR3 regions amplified from RNA transcripts. The study used the HTBI primer set for a first-round RT-PCR of the TCR CDR3. In TCRdb, the multiplex PCR reads were re-called with MiXCR into one record per CDR3 protein. The table has fewer than 850,000 distinct CDR3 sequences, approximately 15% seen once. With 8 bases clipped from V and 3 bases from J, the junction kept 2 bases outside the gene matches. From germline, CDR1 is MNHEY and CDR2 SVGEGT. This CDR3 region has 12 residues. The hyperthyroidism was newly diagnosed and had lasted under 2 months; the patients were aged 18 to 65. Clinical symptoms, serum thyroxine and TRAb, thyroid ultrasound and orbital computed tomography were used for the diagnoses. As regards this clonotype: Its antigen is undetermined.

The genes are TRBV6-2 or TRBV6-3 and TRBJ2-7; 9 positions agree with TRBD2. Sequences were obtained from blood. This receptor was taken from a man between 50 and 59 years old with Graves' hyperthyroidism. The CDR3 sequence is CASETSGYEQYF. For the CDR3, the DNA is TGTGCCAGCGAGACTAGCGGCTACGAGCAGTACTTC.